This T cell receptor (beta chain) emerged from a study of shared clonotypes between healthy human individuals (dated by TCRdb to 2020 to 2022). The study in broad terms: Two women and a few men aged 18 to 49 years were included in the cohort. For each donor, CD4 naive and CD4 memory were each run on three plates, CD8 naive on two plates, and CD8 memory on one plate. To estimate repertoire size and how much clonotypes are shared between individuals, the study performed deep sequencing of blood TCR repertoires from about five healthy adults. To increase sequencing depth and limit assay-specific biases, different laboratories used diverse techniques to prepare libraries and sequence TCR repertoires. Between about 0.94 and 8.9 billion PBMCs per donor were obtained by leukapheresis. Results the study describes overall, beyond this receptor: Naive subsets generally had larger estimated clonotype richness than memory subsets did. Incomplete sequencing was indicated by rarefaction of sorted-subset datasets, despite the large sequencing depth. Pairwise subsampling led to the expectation that sequencing depth would affect the degree of clonotype sharing among donors. Across a handful of donors, around 5% of naive CD4, roughly 3.8% of naive CD8, approximately 2.5% of memory CD4, and roughly 0.4% of memory CD8 clonotypes were shared. Because the study included only a small number of donors, the genetic and exposure-history diversity represented was limited. Higher generation probabilities were observed for clonotypes shared by all four sorted-subset donors than for non-shared clonotypes. Sampling was restricted to blood, and TCR repertoires in tissues likely differ from the TCR repertoires found in blood.

TCR CDR3 regions were amplified from genomic DNA by multiplex PCR using the deep immunoSEQ assay. For each cell subset, the extracted genomic DNA was distributed evenly across all wells of several immunoSEQ 96-well plates, and each plate served as one replicate. For sorted subsets, each replicate PCR was loaded with 200 ng genomic DNA, equivalent to about 30,000 T cell genomes. Purified libraries were measured with a Qubit 3.0 fluorometer, size-checked on a Bioanalyzer 2100, and measured again with the KAPA Library Quantification kit. A separate single-read 150-cycle Illumina NextSeq 550 flow cell was used to sequence each immunoSEQ 96-well plate. Per the source publication's procedure: Because only junctional sequences without quality scores were contained in the immunoSEQ output, filtering matching that applied to full-length reads could not be performed. To assign V/J genes and CDR3, sequences were annotated using PyIR, a Python wrapper for IgBLAST v1.9, with IMGT germline references. Reads were removed for weak V/J assignments (E-value above 1e-6), missing CDR3, stop codons, out-of-frame junctions, or ambiguous translated residues. V3J clonotypes were defined as sequences sharing an identical inferred V gene, J gene, and CDR3 amino acid sequence. The percentage overlap between two repertoires was calculated by dividing the number of shared unique clonotypes by the size of the smaller repertoire. RTK rarefaction, the Chao1 estimator, and Recon v2.1 estimates of unobserved clonotypes were used to assess repertoire richness. Generation probabilities for all TCRbeta clonotypes obtained by the gDNA method from several donors were computed using OLGA. The clones in this table, taken by TCRdb from immuneACCESS, are in-frame only. Not every clone is retained; where verified, under half of the shortfall comes from an unresolved V gene, and the cause of the rest is unknown. That table gives V, J and clone size, and the DNA gave D and trimming. The sample has millions of clones on record, about 95% of them singletons. The top ten clones comprise more than 0.1% of the sample.

CDR1 and CDR2 (MGHRA, YSYEKL) derive from the germline V gene. Relative to germline, V is 8 bases shorter and J is 3 bases shorter, with 23 bases between their ends. Measured from the cysteine to the phenylalanine, the CDR3 is 16 residues long. The sequence is cut down to CDR3 DNA, 48 bases in frame from base 1. Donors were healthy HIV-negative adults with no recently reported acute infections or vaccinations. Every donor was a Caucasian adult residing in Nashville, Tennessee, USA. CD4+ T cells were enriched through magnetic negative selection, after which naive cells were positively selected on CD45RA and the remaining negative fraction served as the memory subset. Blood was collected by leukapheresis, and PBMCs were isolated by Ficoll-Histopaque density gradient centrifugation and then cryopreserved in liquid nitrogen vapor phase. Analytical flow cytometry was used to check the purity and quantity of every magnetically sorted T cell population. Each sorted fraction had its genomic DNA isolated and then quantified by UV absorbance on a Nanodrop 2000c.

About this clone itself: The antigen this receptor binds is unknown. No clone much larger than this one lies a single base away; base qualities are absent.

Rearrangement joined TRBV4-1 to TRBJ2-7; the D gene is possibly TRBD1 or TRBD2, with 6 bases matching each. Source material: naive CD4+ T cells sorted from blood. In the paper's terms, the cell subset or site label means: CD45RA+ positively selected. This TCR was sampled from a young man in good health. Here is the DNA: TGCGCCAGCGCCAAGGGGGAGGAAGCGCGTTACTACGAGCAGTACTTC. Its product reads: CASAKGEEARYYEQYF.